Presented here are 30 T cell receptor beta chains from one specimen sequenced in a study of blood T cell repertoires in COVID-19 (dated by TCRdb to the early 2020s). Libraries were made using the immunoSEQ multiplex PCR assay. Here the immuneACCESS table is served through TCRdb, limited to in-frame sequences with V and J called. Missing clones are a known gap in these copies; in checked studies unresolved V genes cover under half, and the rest lacks a known reason. Here the sample has 250,000 or so clones; around nine tenths occur a single time. The ten largest make up about 8.8% of the sample. The sequenced material came from peripheral blood. These receptors originate from a man aged 35-49 years with active or convalescent COVID-19.

The rearrangement uses TRBV5-6 and TRBJ1-2; 7 bases map to TRBD1. CDR1 is SGHDT, CDR2 YYEEEE, per germline. The J segment lost 4 bases and the V segment lost 2 bases, leaving 5 bases of the junction unmatched. This CDR3 has 14 amino acids. In DNA form, the CDR3 reads TGTGCCAGCAGCTTTAAAACAGGGGTCTATGGCTACACCTTC. Its translation: CASSFKTGVYGYTF.

The chain employs TRBV9 and TRBJ1-1; D possibly corresponds to TRBD1 (5 bases). Trimming stripped 4 bases from V and 2 bases from J, with 15 bases between. This CDR3 has 15 residues. Looked up from germline, CDR1 is SGDLS and CDR2 is YYNGEE. The CDR3 DNA reads as TGTGCCAGCAGCCCGAGTCCGACAGTTAACACTGAAGCTTTCTTT. This sequence encodes CASSPSPTVNTEAFF.

This sequence joins TRBV9 and TRBJ2-2; possibly TRBD2 for D (6 bases). Germline-derived CDR1 and CDR2 are SGDLS and YYNGEE. This CDR3 region has 18 residues. V gave up 3 bases and J gave up 1 base, with 19 bases separating them. The CDR3 region is CASSDVRRGPWNTGELFF. The CDR3 DNA reads as TGTGCCAGCAGCGACGTCAGGCGGGGCCCTTGGAACACCGGGGAGCTGTTTTTT.

The chain employs TRBV6-5 and TRBJ2-2; 8 bases line up with TRBD1. V lost 2 bases, J lost 1 base, and 3 bases stayed unmatched. The V gene's germline CDR1 is MNHEY and CDR2 SVGAGI. This CDR3 has 16 residues. In nucleotides, the CDR3 is TGTGCCAGCAGTTACGCGGGACAGGTGAACACCGGGGAGCTGTTTTTT. Amino acids: CASSYAGQVNTGELFF.

The V and J genes are TRBV7-9 and TRBJ1-2, with a weak D call TRBD1 (5 bases). V was shortened by 8 bases and J by 4 bases, with 14 bases between the two germline ends. The CDR3 runs to 13 residues. Germline V gene data show CDR1 as SEHNR and CDR2 as FQNEAQ (reference sequence). CDR3 in amino acids: CASVGPGGYGYTF. CDR3 coding DNA: TGTGCCAGCGTTGGCCCCGGGGGCTATGGCTACACCTTC.

The chain combines TRBV10-3 with TRBJ2-5, with D unclear. Per germline, CDR1 ENHRY and CDR2 SYGVKD. The CDR3 covers 11 residues. Trimming pared 4 bases from V and 5 bases from J, leaving 5 bases between. The CDR3 sequence is CAISAAETQYF. The CDR3 DNA reads as TGTGCCATCAGTGCCGCGGAGACCCAGTACTTC.

The J gene is TRBJ1-1, the V gene TRBV13; 8 bases match TRBD1. From germline, CDR1 is PRHDT and CDR2 FYEKMQ (reference sequence). V was pared by 8 bases and J by 0 bases, with 2 bases of the junction left unmatched. This CDR3 has 13 residues. CDR3 bases: TGTGCCAGCGGACAGGGAATGAACACTGAAGCTTTCTTT. Its translation is CASGQGMNTEAFF.

The chain uses TRBV2 and TRBJ2-3, with no clear D. The CDR3 runs to 10 residues. The ends were cut back, 6 bases at V and 5 bases at J, with 3 bases in the middle. Germline CDR1 is SNHLY and CDR2 is FYNNEI. The CDR3 sequence: CASRLDTQYF. The CDR3 DNA reads as TGTGCCAGCAGACTAGATACGCAGTATTTT.

The V call is TRBV24-1, the J call TRBJ2-3; the D gene is possibly TRBD2 (5 bases). Germline V lookup: CDR1 KGHDR, CDR2 SFDVKD. V dropped 6 bases and J dropped 0 bases, with 21 bases sitting between them. The CDR3 is 18 amino acids. This CDR3 reads CATSSTVSREFSTDTQYF. The CDR3 DNA sequence: TGTGCCACCAGTTCAACCGTCTCCCGGGAATTCAGCACAGATACGCAGTATTTT.

Comments on this clone: Other nucleotide sequences from this sample produce the same CDR3. The V gene is TRBV5-1, the J gene TRBJ1-6; possible D gene TRBD1, 5 bases. CDR1 and CDR2 from the germline V gene are SGHRS and YFSETQ. The germline V and J ends were trimmed by 2 bases and 6 bases, with 12 bases remaining between them. The CDR3 has 15 amino acids. The CDR3 sequence: CASSLSGGRNSPLHF. The CDR3 DNA is TGCGCCAGCAGCTTATCGGGGGGACGTAATTCACCCCTCCACTTT.

V is TRBV30 and J is TRBJ2-3; 9 bases match TRBD2. Germline CDR1 reads GTSNPN; CDR2 reads SVGIG (reference sequence). V lost 5 bases, J lost 2 bases, and 2 bases stayed unmatched. CDR3 length equals 13 residues. The chain's CDR3 is CAWSGLATDTQYF. Written as DNA, the CDR3 is TGTGCCTGGTCGGGACTAGCCACAGATACGCAGTATTTT.

The V and J genes are TRBV6-4 and TRBJ2-3; 14 positions match TRBD2. Germline assignment: CDR1 MRHNA and CDR2 SNTAGT. V lost 0 bases and J lost 7; bases outside the gene matches: 3. The CDR3 length is 16 residues. For the CDR3, the DNA is TGTGCCAGCAGTGACTCGACTAGCGGGGGGGCCAATACGCAGTATTTT. Its protein product is CASSDSTSGGANTQYF.

The CDR3 DNA is TGTGCCAGCAGCGATACACCGGGACAGGGAAAATCCTACGAGCAGTACTTC. This sequence encodes CASSDTPGQGKSYEQYF. The V and J genes are TRBV28 and TRBJ2-7; 9 bases map to TRBD1. Germline V lookup: CDR1 MDHEN, CDR2 SYDVKM. There are 17 residues in the CDR3. Trimming removed 6 bases from V and 1 base from J; junction bases left unmatched: 13.

The V call is TRBV7-9, the J call TRBJ2-3; TRBD2 aligns across 9 bases. Trimming at V came to 4 bases and at J to 5 bases, leaving 4 bases not matched to a gene. The CDR3 has 14 residues. Germline V gene sequence: CDR1 SEHNR, CDR2 FQNEAQ (reference sequence). The CDR3 DNA sequence: TGTGCCAGCAGCTGGGCTAGCGGGGAAGATACGCAGTATTTT. Translated, it gives CASSWASGEDTQYF.

This clone was seen more than once but under ten times. The chain combines TRBV10-3 with TRBJ2-3, with 13 bases that match TRBD2. The CDR3 is 16 amino acids. Germline V lookup: CDR1 ENHRY, CDR2 SYGVKD. Trimming removed 8 bases from V and 6 bases from J; junction bases left unmatched: 11. The CDR3 nucleotides are TGTGCCATCGGAAGGACTAGCGGGAGTTCTCTGGATACGCAGTATTTT. This codes for CAIGRTSGSSLDTQYF.

The chain joins TRBV27 to TRBJ2-5, with D perhaps matching TRBD2 (6 bases). The CDR3 is 15 residues long. Germline V lookup: CDR1 MNHEY, CDR2 SMNVEV (reference sequence). Trimming took 2 bases from V and 5 from J, leaving 15 bases between them. The CDR3, as DNA: TGTGCCAGCAGTTTAGAACTAGCAACCCGCGAGACCCAGTACTTC. Amino acid sequence: CASSLELATRETQYF.

The rearrangement links TRBV28 to TRBJ2-1, with 12 bases identical to TRBD1. Germline CDR1 MDHEN, CDR2 SYDVKM. The ends lost 5 bases at V and 8 bases at J; junction bases unmatched: 19. CDR3 length: 19 amino acids. The CDR3 DNA follows: TGTGCCAGCAGTCGCCTTAACCCCGGGACAGGGGGCGGGGGCGATGAGCAGTTCTTC. This encodes CASSRLNPGTGGGGDEQFF.

This chain uses TRBV2 with TRBJ2-7, with TRBD2 matching 11 bases. The germline CDR1 and CDR2 sequences are SNHLY and FYNNEI. The CDR3 has 13 residues. Unmatched junction bases numbered 3, after V lost 6 bases and J lost 5 bases. The CDR3 is CASRDSGGDEQYF. CDR3 DNA: TGTGCCAGCAGGGATAGCGGGGGGGACGAGCAGTACTTC. Based on the CDR3 plus reference TRBV2 and TRBJ2-7, the full variable domain is EPEVTQTPSHQVTQMGQEVILRCVPISNHLYFYWYRQILGQKVEFLVSFYNNEISEKSEIFDDQFSVERPDGSNFTLKIRSTKLEDSAMYFCASRDSGGDEQYFGPGTRLTVT.

The J gene is TRBJ2-7, the V gene TRBV18; 14 bases are a match to TRBD2. The CDR3 extends over 20 amino acids. Trimming took 6 bases from V and 6 from J; bases not matched to a gene: 22. The V gene's germline CDR1 is KGHSH and CDR2 LQKENI. Here the CDR3 DNA reads TGTGCCAGCTCCCCTCAGGGCAGCAGAGGACTAGCGGGAGGATTATCCGAGCAGTACTTC. Its protein is CASSPQGSRGLAGGLSEQYF. Complete variable domain (other parts from reference TRBV18 and TRBJ2-7): NAGVMQNPRHLVRRRGQEARLRCSPMKGHSHVYWYRQLPEEGLKFMVYLQKENIIDESGMPKERFSAEFPKEGPSILRIQQVVRGDSAAYFCASSPQGSRGLAGGLSEQYFGPGTRLTVT.

This chain connects TRBV27 to TRBJ1-2, with TRBD1 identical over 8 bases. This CDR3 is built from 15 residues. J gave up 1 base and V 5 bases, and 6 bases lay outside the gene matches. The germline V gene encodes CDR1 MNHEY and CDR2 SMNVEV (reference sequence). CDR3 nucleotides: TGTGCCAGCAGTAAAAGCGACAGGGGTAACTATGGCTACACCTTC. This sequence encodes CASSKSDRGNYGYTF.

V gene TRBV3-1 (or the pseudogene TRBV3-2) combines with J gene TRBJ1-1; TRBD1 agrees at 9 bases. The CDR3 is made up of 15 amino acids. Germline-derived CDR1 and CDR2 are LGHDT and YNNKEL (reference sequence). J gave up 1 base and V 4 bases, and 4 bases lay outside the gene matches. The CDR3 is CASSLGTGKNTEAFF. In DNA, the CDR3 is TGTGCCAGCAGCCTGGGGACAGGGAAGAACACTGAAGCTTTCTTT.

J is TRBJ2-5 and V is TRBV9; no reliable D call. V gave up 3 bases and J gave up 5 bases, with 8 bases separating them. Germline V gene lookup returns CDR1 SGDLS and CDR2 YYNGEE. There are 12 residues in the CDR3. CDR3 protein: CASSEPRETQYF. CDR3 nucleotide sequence: TGTGCCAGCAGCGAACCGAGGGAGACCCAGTACTTC. The full variable domain, with the rest looked up from reference TRBV9 and TRBJ2-5, is DSGVTQTPKHLITATGQRVTLRCSPRSGDLSVYWYQQSLDQGLQFLIQYYNGEERAKGNILERFSAQQFPDLHSELNLSSLELGDSALYFCASSEPRETQYFGPGTRLLVL.

The chain recombines TRBV3-1 (or the pseudogene TRBV3-2) with TRBJ2-5, with 12 positions matching TRBD2. The germline V gene encodes CDR1 LGHDT and CDR2 YNNKEL (reference sequence). With 0 bases clipped from V and 4 bases from J, the junction kept 3 bases outside the gene matches. This CDR3 is built from 16 residues. The CDR3 is CASSQEPSGRGETQYF. CDR3 nucleotides: TGTGCCAGCAGCCAAGAACCTAGCGGGAGGGGAGAGACCCAGTACTTC.

The chain carries TRBV7-8 and TRBJ2-7; a possible D gene is TRBD1 (6 bases). Germline CDR1 reads SGHVS; CDR2 reads FQNEAQ. The germline V and J ends were trimmed by 3 bases and 3 bases, with 12 bases remaining between them. This CDR3 spans 14 amino acids. CDR3 DNA: TGTGCCAGCAGCTTGGGGACACTAGGCTACGAGCAGTACTTC. This gives the protein CASSLGTLGYEQYF.

This chain connects TRBV10-3 to TRBJ1-1; tentative D call: TRBD1 (6 bases). The CDR3 covers 13 residues. V shed 11 bases and J shed 1 base, with 14 bases lying between them. The germline V gene has CDR1 ENHRY and CDR2 SYGVKD. The CDR3 loop reads CAFSRGENTEAFF. CDR3 in DNA: TGTGCCTTTTCCAGGGGAGAGAACACTGAAGCTTTCTTT.

The chain is built from TRBV12-3 or TRBV12-4 and TRBJ1-2, with D unclear. The CDR3 sequence is 13 residues long. V was clipped by 3 bases and J by 7 bases, with 12 bases between them. The CDR3, as DNA: TGTGCCAGCAGTTTCGACCCAGCGAGTGGCTACACCTTC. Translating it yields CASSFDPASGYTF.

The V gene is TRBV19, the J gene TRBJ1-1; a weak D match, TRBD1 (5 bases). V was cut by 4 bases and J by 1 base, with 10 bases left in between. The length of the CDR3 is 14 residues. CDR1 is LNHDA and CDR2 is SQIVND in the germline V gene (reference sequence). The CDR3 region has the DNA TGTGCCAGTAGTACTACAGGAACGAACACTGAAGCTTTCTTT. Residues: CASSTTGTNTEAFF.

The V and J genes are TRBV4-2 and TRBJ2-7; tentative D call: TRBD1 (5 bases). The V gene's germline CDR1 is LGHNA and CDR2 YNFKEQ. Between the trimmed V and J ends, which lost 2 bases and 0 bases, there was a span of 11 bases. CDR3 length: 15 amino acids. CDR3 nucleotides: TGTGCCAGCAGCCAATCGACAGAGATCTCCTACGAGCAGTACTTC. It yields the protein CASSQSTEISYEQYF.

The chain combines TRBV9 with TRBJ2-1, with 9 bases aligning to TRBD2. Germline assignment: CDR1 SGDLS and CDR2 YYNGEE. CDR3 length: 14 residues. The ends lost 6 bases at V and 2 bases at J; junction bases unmatched: 3. CDR3 protein: CASNIAGAYNEQFF. The CDR3 DNA sequence: TGTGCCAGCAATATAGCGGGGGCCTACAATGAGCAGTTCTTC.

The V call is TRBV6-5, the J call TRBJ1-2; D perhaps matches TRBD1 (5 bases). CDR1 MNHEY and CDR2 SVGAGI come from the germline V gene. Trimming took 7 bases from V and 4 from J, leaving 19 bases between them. The CDR3 totals 15 residues. The CDR3 nucleotides are TGTGCCAGCACCCCCTCTGGGGGGGTTGGCTATGGCTACACCTTC. Translation gives CASTPSGGVGYGYTF.